The clone carrying this T cell receptor (beta chain) was observed a few times. The antigen is unknown. The data stem from a study of cytomegalovirus exposure and HLA in healthy donors. Study-level results: A later analysis found common viral pathogens apparently linked to several of the most significant clusters. In a later analysis, a genetic analysis reported fewer productive-TCR N-insertions in an Asian-associated ancestry cluster than the cohort average.

This PCR relied on a set of 60 Vbeta primers and 13 Jbeta primers. Some clones are missing from TCRdb's copy, which holds only in-frame ones; the method was immunoSEQ multiplex PCR. This table holds about 130,000 clones, 70% to 80% found once. Germline assignment: CDR1 SGHRS and CDR2 YFSETQ. The CDR3 length is 11 residues. V lost 5 bases and J 7 bases, leaving 8 bases between the germline ends. The sequenced sample consisted of PBMCs. The chain has TRBV5-1 and TRBJ2-3; D may be TRBD2 (5 bases). The receptor was isolated from a man between 40 and 49 years old in good health and CMV-seropositive. The CDR3 loop reads CASSGEYTQYF. CDR3 bases: TGCGCCAGCAGTGGGGAGTATACGCAGTATTTT. Supplemented by reference TRBV5-1 and TRBJ2-3, the full variable domain reads KAGVTQTPRYLIKTRGQQVTLSCSPISGHRSVSWYQQTPGQGLQFLFEYFSETQRNKGNFPGRFSGRQFSNSRSEMNVSTLELGDSALYLCASSGEYTQYFGPGTRLTVL.